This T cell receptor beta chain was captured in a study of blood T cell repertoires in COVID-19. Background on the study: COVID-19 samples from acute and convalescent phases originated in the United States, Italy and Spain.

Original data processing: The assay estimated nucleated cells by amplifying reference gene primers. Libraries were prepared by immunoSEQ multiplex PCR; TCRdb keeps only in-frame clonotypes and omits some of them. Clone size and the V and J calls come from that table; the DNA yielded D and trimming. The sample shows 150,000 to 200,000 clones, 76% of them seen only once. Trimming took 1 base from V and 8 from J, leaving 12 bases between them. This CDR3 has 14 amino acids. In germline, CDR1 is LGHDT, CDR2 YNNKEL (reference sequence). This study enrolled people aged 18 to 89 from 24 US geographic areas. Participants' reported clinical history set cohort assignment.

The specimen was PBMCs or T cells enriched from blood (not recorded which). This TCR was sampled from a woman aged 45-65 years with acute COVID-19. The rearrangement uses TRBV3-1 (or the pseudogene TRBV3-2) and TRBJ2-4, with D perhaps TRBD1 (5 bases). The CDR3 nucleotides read TGTGCCAGCAGCCAAGTGGTCAGGGCGGACATTCAGTACTTC. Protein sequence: CASSQVVRADIQYF.